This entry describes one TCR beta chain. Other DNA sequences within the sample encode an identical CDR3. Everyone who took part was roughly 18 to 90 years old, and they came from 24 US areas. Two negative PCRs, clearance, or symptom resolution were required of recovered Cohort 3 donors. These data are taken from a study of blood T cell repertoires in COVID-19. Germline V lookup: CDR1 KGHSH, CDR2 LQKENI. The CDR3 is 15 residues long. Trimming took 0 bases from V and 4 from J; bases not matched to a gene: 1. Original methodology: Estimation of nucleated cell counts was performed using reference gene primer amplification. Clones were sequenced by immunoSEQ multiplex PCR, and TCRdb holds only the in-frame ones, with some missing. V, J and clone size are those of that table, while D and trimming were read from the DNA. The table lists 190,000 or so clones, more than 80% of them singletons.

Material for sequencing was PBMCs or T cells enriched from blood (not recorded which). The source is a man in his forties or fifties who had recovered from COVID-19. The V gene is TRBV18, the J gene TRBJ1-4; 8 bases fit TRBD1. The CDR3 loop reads CASSPPGQVNEKLFF. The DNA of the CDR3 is TGTGCCAGCTCACCACCGGGACAGGTTAATGAAAAACTGTTTTTT.